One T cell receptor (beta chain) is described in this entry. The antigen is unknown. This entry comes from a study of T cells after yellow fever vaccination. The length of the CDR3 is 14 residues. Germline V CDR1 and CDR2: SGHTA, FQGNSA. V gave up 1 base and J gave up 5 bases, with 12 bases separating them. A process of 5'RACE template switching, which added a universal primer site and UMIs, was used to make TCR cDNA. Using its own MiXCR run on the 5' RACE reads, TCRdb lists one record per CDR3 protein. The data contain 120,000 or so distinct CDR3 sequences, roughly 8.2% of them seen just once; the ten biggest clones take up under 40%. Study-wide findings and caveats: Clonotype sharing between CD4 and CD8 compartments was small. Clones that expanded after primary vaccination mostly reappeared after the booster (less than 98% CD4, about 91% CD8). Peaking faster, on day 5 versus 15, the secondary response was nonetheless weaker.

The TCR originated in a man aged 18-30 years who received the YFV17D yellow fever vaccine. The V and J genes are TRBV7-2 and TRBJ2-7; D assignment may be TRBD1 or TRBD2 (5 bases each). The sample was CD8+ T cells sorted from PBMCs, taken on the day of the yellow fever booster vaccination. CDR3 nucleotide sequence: TGTGCCAGCAGCTTAGGCAGGGAGCGGAACGAGCAGTACTTC. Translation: CASSLGRERNEQYF.